The 20 T cell receptor beta chains below all came from one sample that was sequenced in a study of OX40 agonist ivuxolimab in advanced cancers. The table came from immunoSEQ multiplex PCR; TCRdb's copy has only in-frame clones and leaves some out. In the table there are approximately 90,000 clones, about 91% of which are singletons. Sequencing was performed on CD4+ or CD8+ T cells sorted from blood, taken in a trial of the OX40 agonist ivuxolimab. The receptors stem from an adult with an advanced solid tumor such as melanoma, head and neck, liver or kidney cancer.

The V gene is TRBV9, the J gene TRBJ2-6; D is ambiguous. V lost 3 bases and J lost 4, with 17 bases in between. The CDR3 length is 17 residues. Per germline, CDR1 SGDLS and CDR2 YYNGEE. In nucleotides, the CDR3 is TGTGCCAGCAGCGCTCTTAGTGCAATATCGGGGGCCAACGTCCTGACTTTC. Its translation: CASSALSAISGANVLTF.

This clone was found once. The chain employs TRBV7-9 and TRBJ1-5; TRBD1 matches at 8 bases. Per germline, CDR1 SEHNR and CDR2 FQNEAQ (reference sequence). With 2 bases clipped from V and 3 bases from J, the junction kept 6 bases outside the gene matches. The CDR3 is made up of 16 amino acids. For the CDR3, the DNA is TGTGCCAGCAGCTTATGGACAGGGAGTTACAATCAGCCCCAGCATTTT. It yields the protein CASSLWTGSYNQPQHF.

This clone was observed a single time. This chain uses TRBV14 with TRBJ1-1, with unresolved D. The CDR3 sequence is 17 residues long. Between the trimmed V and J ends, which lost 0 bases and 0 bases, there was a span of 14 bases. Looked up from germline, CDR1 is SGHDN and CDR2 is FVKESK. In nucleotides, the CDR3 is TGTGCCAGCAGCCAAGATATAATGTGGCCGATGAACACTGAAGCTTTCTTT. This gives the protein CASSQDIMWPMNTEAFF.

This chain connects TRBV6-5 to TRBJ1-2; 8 bases map to TRBD1. There are 15 residues in the CDR3. Germline CDR1 MNHEY, CDR2 SVGAGI. The V and J ends lost 6 bases and 8 bases, in that order; junction bases with no gene match: 14. CDR3 sequence: CASRVGQGSHRGYTF. The CDR3 DNA is TGTGCCAGCAGGGTAGGACAGGGATCGCATAGGGGCTACACCTTC.

In its sample, this clone was seen a few times. V and J are TRBV2 and TRBJ2-3, with D hard to call. V was trimmed by 4 bases and J by 3 bases, leaving 8 bases between them. The CDR3 covers 13 residues. Germline V gene lookup returns CDR1 SNHLY and CDR2 FYNNEI. In nucleotides, the CDR3 is TGTGCCAGCAGTGGCCCCTTTACAGATACGCAGTATTTT. This gives the protein CASSGPFTDTQYF.

This chain joins TRBV5-1 and TRBJ1-2, with 8 bases matching TRBD1. The CDR3 has 15 amino acids. Germline V lookup: CDR1 SGHRS, CDR2 YFSETQ. Trimming removed 0 bases from V and 4 bases from J; junction bases left unmatched: 5. CDR3 nucleotides: TGCGCCAGCAGCTTGGGGACAGGGAAAACCTATGGCTACACCTTC. Its translation is CASSLGTGKTYGYTF.

J is TRBJ2-7 and V is TRBV20-1; no reliable D call. CDR1 and CDR2 from the germline V gene are DFQATT and SNEGSKA (reference sequence). V lost 4 bases, J lost 3 bases, and 4 bases lay in between. This CDR3 comprises 10 residues. The CDR3 nucleotides are TGCAGTGCTACCCTCTACGAGCAGTACTTC. Protein sequence: CSATLYEQYF.

The chain joins TRBV28 to TRBJ2-6; unclear D gene. Per germline, CDR1 MDHEN and CDR2 SYDVKM. The length of the CDR3 is 13 residues. The V end was cut by 8 bases, the J end by 3 bases, with 8 bases between. CDR3 DNA: TGTGCCAGCGGATTTGGTGGGGCCAACGTCCTGACTTTC. This encodes CASGFGGANVLTF.

The chain has TRBV4-1 and TRBJ2-1, with D possibly TRBD2 on 5 matching bases. The CDR3 sequence is 17 residues long. Germline CDR1 and CDR2: MGHRA and YSYEKL. V was clipped by 2 bases and J by 0 bases, with 14 bases between them. The CDR3 DNA reads TGCGCCAGCAGCCAACACGGGGTAACGACCTCCTACAATGAGCAGTTCTTC. This encodes CASSQHGVTTSYNEQFF.

V is TRBV5-4 and J is TRBJ2-7; 10 bases map to TRBD2. V shed 5 bases and J 0 bases; nucleotides not matched to a gene: 5. Per germline, CDR1 SGHNT and CDR2 YYREEE (reference sequence). The CDR3 has 15 residues. CDR3 DNA sequence: TGTGCCAGCAGTGAGCGGGGGGGGTTCTCCTACGAGCAGTACTTC. It translates to CASSERGGFSYEQYF.

The table lists this clone with a few counts. The gene calls are TRBV5-4 and TRBJ2-2; 14 bases are shared with TRBD2. The CDR3 sequence is 16 residues long. Germline trimming cut 4 bases from V and 7 bases from J; bases unmatched to any gene: 6. Germline V gives CDR1 SGHNT, CDR2 YYREEE (reference sequence). CDR3 DNA: TGTGCCAGCAGCCGTGGACTAGCGGGAGGTTTCGGGGAGCTGTTTTTT. It encodes CASSRGLAGGFGELFF.

V and J are TRBV10-3 and TRBJ2-7; no definite D call. V lost 4 bases to trimming and J lost 2 bases, with 9 bases between them. The CDR3 consists of 13 residues. Germline CDR1 ENHRY, CDR2 SYGVKD. CDR3 region: CAISGSSTYEQYF. CDR3 DNA sequence: TGTGCCATCAGTGGATCTTCTACCTACGAGCAGTACTTC.

The chain couples TRBV2 to TRBJ2-6, with no clear D. Germline CDR1 and CDR2: SNHLY and FYNNEI. The CDR3 covers 16 residues. V lost 7 bases and J 2 bases, leaving 15 bases between the germline ends. The CDR3 sequence: CASTLGRKTGANVLTF. The CDR3 DNA sequence: TGTGCCAGCACGTTAGGACGCAAAACTGGGGCCAACGTCCTGACTTTC.

The V call is TRBV5-5, the J call TRBJ1-1, with TRBD1 matching 10 bases. The CDR3 runs to 16 residues. V shed 5 bases, J shed 0 bases, and the junction held 7 bases outside the gene matches. Per germline, CDR1 SGHKS and CDR2 YYEKEE (reference sequence). CDR3 amino acids: CASRPGQGIVNTEAFF. The DNA for the CDR3 is TGTGCCAGCAGACCGGGACAGGGGATAGTGAACACTGAAGCTTTCTTT.

This clone has a handful of counts. This rearrangement joins TRBV30 to TRBJ2-7; perhaps TRBD1 as D (6 bases). This CDR3 spans 12 amino acids. Germline CDR1 and CDR2: GTSNPN and SVGIG (reference sequence). Trimming shortened V by 2 bases and J by 4 bases, and 9 bases separated the two germline ends. This chain's CDR3 is CAWSYQGYEQYF. CDR3 sequence (DNA): TGTGCCTGGAGTTACCAGGGGTACGAGCAGTACTTC. The complete variable domain, with remaining parts taken from reference TRBV30 and TRBJ2-7, reads SQTIHQWPATLVQPVGSPLSLECTVEGTSNPNLYWYRQAAGRGLQLLFYSVGIGQISSEVPQNLSASRPQDRQFILSSKKLLLSDSGFYLCAWSYQGYEQYFGPGTRLTVT.

The J gene is TRBJ2-3, the V gene TRBV6-5; D is unresolved. V was shortened by 6 bases and J by 3 bases, with 13 bases between the two germline ends. The CDR3 covers 14 residues. The germline gives CDR1 MNHEY, CDR2 SVGAGI. Here the CDR3 reads CASSPSVGTDTQYF. CDR3 DNA: TGTGCCAGCAGCCCTTCCGTAGGGACAGATACGCAGTATTTT.

Written as DNA, the CDR3 is TGTGCCAGCAACCAAGCGGGAGGGCCTATCACCGGGGAGCTGTTTTTT. It is translated as CASNQAGGPITGELFF. The chain is built from TRBV2 and TRBJ2-2; TRBD2 matches 10 bases. This CDR3 has 16 amino acids. The germline V gene encodes CDR1 SNHLY and CDR2 FYNNEI. V gave up 7 bases and J gave up 4 bases; unmatched junction bases: 9.

The chain has TRBV5-1 and TRBJ2-3, with D possibly matching TRBD2 (6 bases). The CDR3 has 14 residues. V shed 4 bases and J shed 5 bases, with 14 bases lying between them. Per the germline V gene, CDR1 is SGHRS and CDR2 is YFSETQ. The CDR3 reads CASSQLALRDTQYF. Written as DNA, the CDR3 is TGCGCCAGCAGCCAGCTAGCGCTTAGAGATACGCAGTATTTT.

CDR3 protein: CASSLYITSYEQYF. The CDR3, as DNA: TGTGCCAGCAGTCTGTACATCACCTCCTACGAGCAGTACTTC. J is TRBJ2-7 and V is TRBV27; D unclear. V lost 5 bases, J lost 0 bases, and 11 bases lay in between. There are 14 residues in the CDR3. CDR1 and CDR2 from the germline V gene are MNHEY and SMNVEV (reference sequence).

The CDR3 nucleotides read TGTGCCAGCAGCTCCGGGACAGGGATAGATGAGCAGTTCTTC. Amino acids: CASSSGTGIDEQFF. The V and J genes are TRBV5-5 and TRBJ2-1, with 9 bases matching TRBD1. CDR1 SGHKS and CDR2 YYEKEE come from the germline V gene (reference sequence). There are 14 residues in the CDR3. The V gene end was trimmed by 3 bases and the J gene end by 8 bases; junction bases not matched to a gene: 6.